This entry features one T cell receptor (beta chain) sequence. This clone was observed a single time. The clone's antigen remains unknown. No clone much larger than this one lies a single base away; base qualities are absent. The data stem from a study of neoadjuvant anti-PD-1 for oral cavity cancer (dated by TCRdb to about 2021). Regarding the complete study: Three to four biweekly doses of nivolumab at 3 mg/kg were mostly administered to patients before curative-intent surgical resection. A fourth nivolumab dose was given around day 43 to patients without progression, and definitive surgical resection was performed in those patients on days 50-56. Responders were defined as patients with complete response, partial response or stable disease by RECIST 1.1; non-responders were defined as patients with progression. The parent correlative cohort had over ten patients and a response rate of 33%.

According to the study, the label for this sample's time point signals: before neoadjuvant nivolumab. The patients had newly diagnosed stage II-IVA oral cavity squamous cell carcinoma and had not received any prior systemic or radiation treatment. The cohort was made up of patients with locally advanced, HPV-negative oral cavity squamous cell carcinoma. The samples were drawn from a longitudinal correlative study tied to a single-arm phase II trial testing neoadjuvant nivolumab in oral cavity squamous cell carcinoma. Genomic DNA-based TCRbeta sequencing was performed on subject-matched pre- and post-treatment PBMCs and tumors from three responders and three non-responders. For tumor tissue, genomic DNA extraction relied on the Maxwell RSC DNA from Tissue kit. The CDR3 sequence holds 15 residues, the cysteine and phenylalanine included. Only the CDR3 portion is preserved as DNA: 45 bases, with reading frame beginning at the first base. Relative to germline, V is 4 bases shorter and J is 12 bases shorter, with 19 bases between their ends. The germline V gene yields SGHAT for CDR1 and FQNNGV for CDR2.

For survey sequencing, tumor libraries mostly used approximately 4.6 ug of input genomic DNA, with two replicates for each sample. TCRbeta libraries were prepared with the immunoSEQ hsTCRbeta kit according to the manufacturer's instructions. The finished libraries were brought together in one pool at roughly 3 nM, which was then read using an Illumina NovaSeq 6000 S4 flow cell. In the original analysis: The immunoSEQ Analyzer was used for raw data preprocessing and quality control. The analysis was restricted to productive rearrangements, with each unique CDR3 amino acid sequence defining a clonotype. Repertoire clonality was estimated as the Gini-Simpson index, computed with the R package tcR. Student's t test was used to compare Gini indices, and Pearson correlation was used to assess associations with tumor size change. In its TCRdb copy, this immuneACCESS table keeps in-frame sequences only and misses some clones. Where compared with another copy, unresolved V genes explain less than half of these, and the others have no known cause. The DNA was the basis for D and trimming; V, J and clone size are from that table. The sample table holds roughly 12,000 clones, of which around 69% were seen once. The ten largest clones represent about 6.5% of the sample.

Results and caveats for the whole study, not just this receptor: Greater tumor shrinkage correlated with larger post-treatment sizes of preexisting intratumoral clones, which suggests that expansion of preexisting clones contributed to response. A higher pretreatment blood Treg/Th17 ratio correlated with both higher pretreatment blood TCRbeta clonality and lower post-treatment tumor TCRbeta clonality. Only three patients per response group were included in the TCR analyses, and larger cohorts for validation were called for by the authors.

The sample consisted of tumor tissue, taken before nivolumab (anti-PD-1) treatment. The clonotype originates from a person aged 35-79 years with oral cavity squamous cell carcinoma. The donor label of this sample is uncertain. The rearrangement joined TRBV11-2 to TRBJ1-6; the D gene identity is not certain. Here is the DNA: TGTGCCAGCAGCTATGTTGGGCCTACCCCTGGACCCCTCCACTTT. This translates into CASSYVGPTPGPLHF.